Detailed here is one T cell receptor beta chain. These data belong to a study of blood T cell repertoires in COVID-19. Across the whole study: Both acute and convalescent COVID-19 samples were obtained from the United States, Italy and Spain. T cells, B-cell-depleted T cells, or PBMCs supplied cDNA or gDNA.

The CDR3 loop spans 14 amino acids. Deletions cut 2 bases from V and 5 bases from J, with 12 bases between. The germline CDR1 and CDR2 sequences are MNHNS and SASEGT. Original processing methods: Researchers report that nucleated cell counts were estimated from reference gene primer amplification. Sequencing was performed with immunoSEQ multiplex PCR; in TCRdb, only in-frame clones are kept and a portion is missing. D and trimming come from the DNA, and the V and J calls and clone size come from that table. The repertoire holds about 150,000 clones, with 75% to 85% as singletons. The TCR was taken from a woman in her 50s with acute or convalescent COVID-19. Sequenced: peripheral blood. The chain couples TRBV6-1 to TRBJ2-5; possibly TRBD1 for D (6 bases). CDR3 DNA: TGTGCCAGCAGTGAATTTGGGGGCGTTGAGACCCAGTACTTC. It specifies CASSEFGGVETQYF.